This TCR beta chain derives from a study of CXCR3-negative and CXCR3-positive naive CD8 T cells. Study-level findings and limits: Naive cells, whether CXCR3-negative or CXCR3-positive, had similar TRBV-TRBJ usage, while memory cells differed. Each naive subset displayed comparably high diversity, whereas memory CD8+ cells displayed much lower diversity.

TRB cDNA was prepared as libraries by UMI-labeled 5' RACE. TCRdb reprocessed the 5' RACE reads, with one entry per CDR3 protein and no DNA. This table lists about 130,000 distinct CDR3 sequences. About this clonotype itself: Its target is not known.

Naive CD8+ T cells displayed a CD45RO-CCR7+CD27+CD95- phenotype. Germline CDR1 SGHVS, CDR2 FNYEAQ. The CDR3 runs 16 residues. Sequences were obtained from naive CXCR3- CD8+ T cells from blood. Subset here: CD45RO-CCR7+CD27+CD95- naive CD8+ T cells lacking CXCR3 (TNR3-). The receptor was derived from a human donor in good health. Some clones in this sample may be carry-over from other donors' samples. The J gene is TRBJ2-1, the V gene TRBV7-6; lacking DNA, the TRBD2 call made by TCRdb goes unchecked. CDR3 loop: CASSSPREGGDNEQFF.